The source of this T cell receptor (beta chain) is a study of cytomegalovirus exposure and HLA in healthy donors. Trimming pared 0 bases from V and 5 bases from J, leaving 6 bases between. The CDR3 contains 13 residues. Germline assignment: CDR1 SGDLS and CDR2 YYNGEE. Vbeta (60) and Jbeta (13) primers were used in the PCR. Sequencing was performed with immunoSEQ multiplex PCR; in TCRdb, only in-frame clones are kept and a portion is missing. Among approximately 110,000 clones, roughly 74% were seen once, and the ten largest hold over 3.5%. The gene calls are TRBV9 and TRBJ2-1, with D possibly being TRBD2 (5 bases). The source is a woman in her fifties or sixties in good health and CMV-seropositive. The sequenced sample consisted of PBMCs. DNA for the CDR3: TGTGCCAGCAGCGTAGTAGCGAACAATGAGCAGTTCTTC. Translation: CASSVVANNEQFF.